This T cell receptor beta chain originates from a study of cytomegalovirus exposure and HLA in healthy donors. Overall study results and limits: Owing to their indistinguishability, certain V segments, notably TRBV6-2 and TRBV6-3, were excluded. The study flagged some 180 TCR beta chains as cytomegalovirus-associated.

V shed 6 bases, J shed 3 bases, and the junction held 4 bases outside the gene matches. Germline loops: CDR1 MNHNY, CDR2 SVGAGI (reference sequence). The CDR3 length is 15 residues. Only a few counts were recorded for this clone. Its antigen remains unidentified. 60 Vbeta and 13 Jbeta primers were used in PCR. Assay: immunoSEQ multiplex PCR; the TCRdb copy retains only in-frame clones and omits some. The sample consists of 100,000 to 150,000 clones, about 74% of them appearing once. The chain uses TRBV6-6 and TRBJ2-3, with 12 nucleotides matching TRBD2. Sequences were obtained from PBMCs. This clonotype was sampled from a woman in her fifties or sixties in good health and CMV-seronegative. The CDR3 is CASSPGTSGTDTQYF. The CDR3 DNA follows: TGTGCCAGCAGCCCCGGGACTAGCGGGACAGATACGCAGTATTTT.